The rows below give T cell receptor beta chains drawn from one sample of a study of OX40 agonist ivuxolimab in advanced cancers. Clones were sequenced by immunoSEQ multiplex PCR, and TCRdb holds only the in-frame ones, with some missing. The sample consists of roughly 15,000 clones, roughly 91% of them appearing once. The sample was CD4+ or CD8+ T cells sorted from blood, taken in a trial of the OX40 agonist ivuxolimab. Receptors were obtained from an adult with an advanced solid tumor such as melanoma, head and neck, liver or kidney cancer. CDR3s include the opening cysteine and the closing phenylalanine or tryptophan. The order of the fields is V gene, clone size, J gene, D gene, CDR3 DNA, CDR3 protein. A D gene is named only where the DNA matches it firmly. Not every row has a clone size; where given, it reads once, few, many or a size class.

v_call: TRBV4-3; clone_size: few; j_call: TRBJ1-6; d_call: TRBD1; cdr3_nt: TGCGCCAGCAGTCGCCTCGCGGACAGGGAAAGTAATTCACCCCTCCACTTT; cdr3_aa: CASSRLADRESNSPLHF
v_call: TRBV7-2; clone_size: .; j_call: TRBJ2-3; d_call: TRBD1; cdr3_nt: TGTGCCAGCAGACAGGGGATCACAGATACGCAGTATTTT; cdr3_aa: CASRQGITDTQYF
v_call: TRBV7-3; clone_size: .; j_call: TRBJ2-5; d_call: .; cdr3_nt: TGTGCCAGCAGCTTGGGCGGAGGCCAAGAGACCCAGTACTTC; cdr3_aa: CASSLGGGQETQYF
v_call: TRBV27; clone_size: .; j_call: TRBJ1-4; d_call: .; cdr3_nt: TGTGCCAGCAGTTTATCGGGGAGAAACGAAAAACTGTTTTTT; cdr3_aa: CASSLSGRNEKLFF
v_call: TRBV5-6; clone_size: medium-sized; j_call: TRBJ2-7; d_call: .; cdr3_nt: TGTGCCAGCAGCTTGTCGACGGGAGTTCCGTCCTACGAGCAGTACTTC; cdr3_aa: CASSLSTGVPSYEQYF
v_call: TRBV4-1; clone_size: .; j_call: TRBJ1-1; d_call: .; cdr3_nt: TGCGCCAGCAGCCAGACCCGTTTGGGAGACGCTGAAGCTTTCTTT; cdr3_aa: CASSQTRLGDAEAFF
v_call: TRBV7-9; clone_size: .; j_call: TRBJ1-4; d_call: .; cdr3_nt: TGTGCCAGCGCCCTGGGCGGGACGCTGTTTTTT; cdr3_aa: CASALGGTLFF
v_call: TRBV2; clone_size: .; j_call: TRBJ2-1; d_call: TRBD2; cdr3_nt: TGTGCCAGCAGGGACGGACTAGCGGTTTACAATGAGCAGTTCTTC; cdr3_aa: CASRDGLAVYNEQFF
v_call: TRBV29-1; clone_size: .; j_call: TRBJ2-1; d_call: .; cdr3_nt: TGCAGCGTTGCAGCACCAGGGATCGAGTGGACCAACTACAATGAGCAGTTCTTC; cdr3_aa: CSVAAPGIEWTNYNEQFF
v_call: TRBV7-9; clone_size: .; j_call: TRBJ2-7; d_call: TRBD2; cdr3_nt: TGTGCCAGCAGCTTGGGGAGGGGCCACGGGTTCTACGAGCAGTACTTC; cdr3_aa: CASSLGRGHGFYEQYF